The 21 T cell receptor beta chains in this list originate from one sample, sequenced in a study of cytomegalovirus exposure and HLA in healthy donors. The assay was immunoSEQ multiplex PCR, and TCRdb's table has in-frame clones only and misses some. The table shows over 100,000 clones, with nearly 90% occurring only once. The sequenced sample consisted of PBMCs. These receptors were taken from a man aged 25-45 years in good health and CMV-seronegative.

This clone occurred a few times. The chain combines TRBV19 with TRBJ2-6; D is ambiguous. The CDR3 runs 15 residues. Trimming left V 5 bases short and J 0 bases short, with 8 bases between. Looked up from germline, CDR1 is LNHDA and CDR2 is SQIVND (reference sequence). The CDR3 region is CASSPTGSGANVLTF. CDR3 DNA: TGTGCCAGTAGTCCAACGGGCTCTGGGGCCAACGTCCTGACTTTC.

The chain carries TRBV7-2 and TRBJ2-7, with a weak D call TRBD1 (6 bases). CDR1 SGHTA and CDR2 FQGNSA come from the germline V gene. The germline V and J ends were trimmed by 5 bases and 3 bases, with 8 bases remaining between them. The CDR3 is 12 residues long. In DNA form, the CDR3 reads TGTGCCAGCAGCAAAGGGGGCTACGAGCAGTACTTC. The encoded protein is CASSKGGYEQYF.

CDR3 sequence reads: CASSPTNSNQPQHF. In DNA, the CDR3 is TGTGCCAGCAGTCCAACAAATAGCAATCAGCCCCAGCATTTT. The rearrangement links TRBV27 to TRBJ1-5, with D uncertain. This CDR3 has 14 amino acids. Germline-derived CDR1 and CDR2 are MNHEY and SMNVEV (reference sequence). The germline V and J ends were trimmed by 5 bases and 0 bases, with 8 bases remaining between them.

The chain combines TRBV7-9 with TRBJ1-1; unclear D gene. Germline V lookup: CDR1 SEHNR, CDR2 FQNEAQ (reference sequence). The V end was cut by 3 bases, the J end by 1 base, with 15 bases between. This CDR3 region has 16 residues. The CDR3 loop reads CASSFGHSTGNTEAFF. The DNA of the CDR3 is TGTGCCAGCAGCTTCGGTCATTCTACGGGGAACACTGAAGCTTTCTTT.

The chain is built from TRBV7-9 and TRBJ1-6, with D uncertain. The CDR3 has 14 amino acids. Trimming cost V 1 base and J 10 bases, with 11 bases left between them. Germline CDR1 is SEHNR and CDR2 is FQNEAQ (reference sequence). The CDR3 is CASSLVSGLSPLHF. The CDR3, as DNA: TGTGCCAGCAGCTTAGTTAGTGGTTTATCACCCCTCCACTTT.

This chain uses TRBV20-1 with TRBJ1-2; TRBD1 might be the D (5 bases). Deletions cut 6 bases from V and 7 bases from J, with 9 bases between. The CDR3 is 10 amino acids. Germline V lookup: CDR1 DFQATT, CDR2 SNEGSKA (reference sequence). CDR3 in DNA: TGCAGTGCCCCGGGGGGTGGCTACACCTTC. As protein: CSAPGGGYTF.

J is TRBJ1-2 and V is TRBV15, with D unclear. V lost 5 bases, J lost 4 bases, and 20 bases lay in between. The CDR3 has 16 amino acids. Germline-derived CDR1 and CDR2 are LNHNV and YYDKDF (reference sequence). The CDR3 sequence is CATSPRGRGKGYGYTF. In nucleotides, the CDR3 is TGTGCCACCAGCCCCCGGGGTCGGGGAAAGGGCTATGGCTACACCTTC.

This chain links TRBV19 with TRBJ1-6; the match to TRBD1 covers 8 bases. V lost 5 bases to trimming and J lost 8 bases; unmatched junction nucleotides: 8. The V gene's germline CDR1 is LNHDA and CDR2 SQIVND (reference sequence). The CDR3 sequence is 15 residues long. The CDR3 loop reads CASSPGPGGHSPLHF. The DNA for the CDR3 is TGTGCCAGTAGTCCCGGCCCAGGGGGCCATTCACCCCTCCACTTT.

This clone was seen a few times. This chain joins TRBV6-1 and TRBJ2-3; 9 nucleotides align to TRBD2. Trimming at V came to 0 bases and at J to 3 bases, leaving 7 bases not matched to a gene. CDR3 length: 17 residues. CDR1 is MNHNS, CDR2 SASEGT, per germline. The CDR3 loop reads CASSEASGGGGTDTQYF. CDR3 DNA: TGTGCCAGCAGTGAAGCTAGCGGGGGCGGTGGGACAGATACGCAGTATTTT.

The genes are TRBV21-1 and TRBJ2-3; no check of the table's D call, TRBD1, against the DNA was made. TRBV21-1 is a listed pseudogene. The CDR3 has 12 amino acids. Here the CDR3 DNA reads TGTGCCAGCAGAAAGCTCAGGGACAGGGAGTATTTT. Protein sequence: CASRKLRDREYF.

The V and J genes are TRBV11-2 and TRBJ2-2; D possibly corresponds to TRBD1 (6 bases). Looked up from germline, CDR1 is SGHAT and CDR2 is FQNNGV. CDR3 length: 18 amino acids. The ends were cut back, 2 bases at V and 13 bases at J, with 29 bases in the middle. The CDR3 loop reads CASSLSLRAGVEHGGLFF. CDR3 DNA sequence: TGTGCCAGCAGCTTATCTCTCCGCGCAGGGGTGGAACACGGAGGGCTGTTTTTT.

The V gene is TRBV10-1, the J gene TRBJ1-5; D remains unclear. The CDR3 has 13 amino acids. Germline V gene lookup returns CDR1 WNHNN and CDR2 SYGVQD (reference sequence). Trimming shortened V by 4 bases and J by 5 bases, and 9 bases separated the two germline ends. The CDR3 DNA follows: TGCGCCAGCAGTGGAGGGTACGATCAGCCCCAGCATTTT. Its translation is CASSGGYDQPQHF.

V gene TRBV28 combines with J gene TRBJ2-2; tentatively, D is TRBD1 (6 bases). CDR3 size: 15 residues. The germline V gene has CDR1 MDHEN and CDR2 SYDVKM. V was clipped by 6 bases and J by 2 bases, with 13 bases between them. For the CDR3, the DNA is TGTGCCAGCAGCACCTCAGGGGCAAACACCGGGGAGCTGTTTTTT. Protein sequence: CASSTSGANTGELFF.

The J gene is TRBJ2-1, the V gene TRBV7-8; 13 positions match TRBD2. This CDR3 region has 15 residues. The V gene end was trimmed by 4 bases and the J gene end by 8 bases; junction bases not matched to a gene: 5. From germline, CDR1 is SGHVS and CDR2 FQNEAQ. DNA of the CDR3: TGTGCCAGCAGCTCCCTTACTAGCGGGGGGGATGAGCAGTTCTTC. Amino acid sequence: CASSSLTSGGDEQFF.

The chain uses TRBV11-3 and TRBJ1-2; TRBD1 agrees at 7 bases. The CDR3 is 17 residues long. Losses at the gene ends were 4 bases for V and 4 bases for J; bases not matched to a gene: 15. Germline CDR1 reads SGHNT; CDR2 reads YENEEA. The CDR3 loop reads CASSYRQGIVGFYGYTF. In nucleotides, the CDR3 is TGTGCCAGCAGCTACAGACAGGGAATTGTAGGGTTCTATGGCTACACCTTC. Combining the CDR3 with reference TRBV11-3 and TRBJ1-2 gives the whole variable domain EAGVVQSPRYKIIEKKQPVAFWCNPISGHNTLYWYLQNLGQGPELLIRYENEEAVDDSQLPKDRFSAERLKGVDSTLKIQPAELGDSAVYLCASSYRQGIVGFYGYTFGSGTRLTVV.

The chain links TRBV4-1 to TRBJ2-3; TRBD2 matches 8 bases. The CDR3 covers 16 residues. V lost 4 bases, J lost 4 bases, and 10 bases stayed unmatched. CDR1 and CDR2 (germline): MGHRA, YSYEKL. The CDR3 region is CASSRGMPGGADTQYF. In DNA form, the CDR3 reads TGCGCCAGCAGCCGGGGAATGCCGGGGGGGGCAGATACGCAGTATTTT.

This clone has just a few counts. This chain links TRBV28 with TRBJ2-2; 7 bases are a match to TRBD1. CDR1 is MDHEN and CDR2 is SYDVKM in the germline V gene. The CDR3 extends over 13 amino acids. Trimming cost V 6 bases and J 5 bases; bases outside gene matches: 3. CDR3 residues: CASRLQGTGELFF. For the CDR3, the DNA is TGTGCCAGCAGGCTACAGGGGACCGGGGAGCTGTTTTTT.

V gene TRBV28 combines with J gene TRBJ2-1; the match to TRBD2 covers 8 bases. Germline V gene data show CDR1 as MDHEN and CDR2 as SYDVKM. V lost 8 bases, J lost 4 bases, and 10 bases stayed unmatched. The CDR3 consists of 15 residues. This CDR3 reads CASEETSAGYNEQFF. Here the CDR3 DNA reads TGTGCCAGCGAGGAGACTAGCGCGGGTTACAATGAGCAGTTCTTC.

This sequence joins TRBV5-1 and TRBJ2-7; the match to TRBD1 covers 8 bases. J gave up 3 bases and V 4 bases, and 6 bases lay outside the gene matches. The germline V gene has CDR1 SGHRS and CDR2 YFSETQ. The CDR3 is made up of 14 amino acids. The CDR3 here is CASSLSTGVYEQYF. CDR3 bases: TGCGCCAGCAGCCTCTCGACAGGGGTCTACGAGCAGTACTTC.

The chain couples TRBV28 to TRBJ1-5, with D unclear. Germline V lookup: CDR1 MDHEN, CDR2 SYDVKM. This CDR3 region has 13 residues. Trimming took off 6 bases at V and 2 bases at J, with 8 bases between the two ends. CDR3 protein: CASRNSGNQPQHF. The CDR3 nucleotides read TGTGCCAGCAGAAACAGTGGCAATCAGCCCCAGCATTTT.

Here the CDR3 DNA reads TGTGCCAGCAGCATACTAGCGGGGAGCTCCTACAATGAGCAGTTCTTC. Translation: CASSILAGSSYNEQFF. V is TRBV7-2 and J is TRBJ2-1, with TRBD2 identical over 10 bases. The CDR3 contains 16 residues. V was clipped by 5 bases and J by 0 bases; unmatched bases: 4. Germline CDR1 reads SGHTA; CDR2 reads FQGNSA.